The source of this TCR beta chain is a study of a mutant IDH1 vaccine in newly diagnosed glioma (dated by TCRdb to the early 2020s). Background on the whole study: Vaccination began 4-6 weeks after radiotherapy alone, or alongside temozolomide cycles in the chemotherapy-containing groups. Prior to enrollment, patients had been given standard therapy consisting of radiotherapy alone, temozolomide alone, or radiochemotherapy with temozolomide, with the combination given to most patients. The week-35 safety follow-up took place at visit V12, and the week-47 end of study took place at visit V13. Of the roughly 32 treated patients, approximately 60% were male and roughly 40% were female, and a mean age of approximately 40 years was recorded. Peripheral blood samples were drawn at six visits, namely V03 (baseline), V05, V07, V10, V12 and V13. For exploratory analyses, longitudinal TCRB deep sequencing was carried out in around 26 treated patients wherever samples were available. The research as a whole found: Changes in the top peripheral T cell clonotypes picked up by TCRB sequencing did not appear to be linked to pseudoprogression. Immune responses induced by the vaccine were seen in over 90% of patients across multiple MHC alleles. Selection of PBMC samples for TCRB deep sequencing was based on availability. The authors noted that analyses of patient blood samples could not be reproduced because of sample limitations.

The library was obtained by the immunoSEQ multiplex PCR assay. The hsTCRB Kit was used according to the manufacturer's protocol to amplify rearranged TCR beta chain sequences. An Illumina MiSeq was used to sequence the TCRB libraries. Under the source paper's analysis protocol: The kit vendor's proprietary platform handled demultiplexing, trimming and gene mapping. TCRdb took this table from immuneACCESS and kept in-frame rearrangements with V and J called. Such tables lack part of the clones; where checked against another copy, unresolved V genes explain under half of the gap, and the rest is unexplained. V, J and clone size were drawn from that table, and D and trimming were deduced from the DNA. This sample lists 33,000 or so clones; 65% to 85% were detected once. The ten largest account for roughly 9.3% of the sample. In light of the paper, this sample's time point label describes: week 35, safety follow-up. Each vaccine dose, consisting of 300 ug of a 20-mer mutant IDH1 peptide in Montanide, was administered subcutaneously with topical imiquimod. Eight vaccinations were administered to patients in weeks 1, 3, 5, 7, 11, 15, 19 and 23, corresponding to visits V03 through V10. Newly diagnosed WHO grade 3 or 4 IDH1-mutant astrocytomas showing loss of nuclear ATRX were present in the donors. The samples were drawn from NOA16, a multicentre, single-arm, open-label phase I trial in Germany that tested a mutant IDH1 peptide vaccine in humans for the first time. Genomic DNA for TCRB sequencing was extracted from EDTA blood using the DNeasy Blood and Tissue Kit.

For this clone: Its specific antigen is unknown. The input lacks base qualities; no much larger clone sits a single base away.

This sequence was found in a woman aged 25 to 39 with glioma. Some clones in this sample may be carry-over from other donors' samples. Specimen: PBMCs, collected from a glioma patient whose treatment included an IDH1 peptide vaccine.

CDR3 sequence: CASSFAAEETQYF. The nucleotide sequence is given as TGTGCCAGCAGCTTCGCGGCCGAGGAGACCCAGTACTTC. The V and J segments used are TRBV5-6 and TRBJ2-5; no D gene call is confident. The V end loses 2 bases and the J end loses 5 bases, and a stretch of 10 bases separates them. In the germline V gene, CDR1 corresponds to SGHDT and CDR2 to YYEEEE. The CDR3, from cysteine to phenylalanine, totals 13 residues. Solely the CDR3 DNA is kept, with 39 bases framed from the first base.